This T cell receptor beta chain originates from a study of T cells in women clearing cervical HPV infection. V lost 3 bases, J lost 3 bases, and 9 bases lay in between. This CDR3 spans 13 amino acids. Per the germline V gene, CDR1 is GTSNPN and CDR2 is SVGIG (reference sequence). Measured with immunoSEQ multiplex PCR; TCRdb has only the in-frame clones, and not every one. The table lists some 40,000 clones. As to this clone: The read halts 3 residues ahead of the CDR3 end, with the missing end drawn from the germline J gene.

This clonotype was obtained from a woman aged 18 to 75 with a cervical HPV16 infection that either progressed to CIN3+ or cleared (not recorded which). This chain uses TRBV30 with TRBJ2-1; tentatively, D is TRBD2 (5 bases). Sequences were obtained from blood buffy coat. The CDR3 bases that were read are TGTGCCTGGAGAACGGGGTTCTACAATGAG. Encoded protein: CAWRTGFYNE. The CDR3 in full is CAWRTGFYNEQFF.